The rows below give T cell receptor beta chains drawn from one sample of a study of blood T cell repertoires in COVID-19. Data came from immunoSEQ multiplex PCR; TCRdb stores just in-frame clones and leaves some out. The sample gives over 60,000 clones, 82% of which show up once; around 20% is in the top ten. Sequencing used peripheral blood. The receptors derive from a human donor in a cohort sampled during active COVID-19. Each CDR3 is given with its conserved first and last residue. Fields, in order: V gene, D gene, clone size, J gene, CDR3 protein, CDR3 DNA. The D gene is left open where the match is weak. A clone size is listed for some rows: how often the clone was seen (once, few, many), or a class if it is expanded.

V: TRBV9; D: TRBD1; size: -; J: TRBJ1-4; CDR3: CASSVGTGVNEKLFF; DNA: TGTGCCAGCAGCGTCGGGACAGGAGTTAATGAAAAACTGTTTTTT
V: TRBV10-3; D: TRBD1; size: -; J: TRBJ2-3; CDR3: CAISDPGQGADTQYF; DNA: TGTGCCATCAGTGATCCGGGACAGGGGGCAGATACGCAGTATTTT
V: TRBV27; D: TRBD1; size: -; J: TRBJ2-1; CDR3: CASSFGQDNEQFF; DNA: TGTGCCAGCAGTTTCGGACAGGACAATGAGCAGTTCTTC
V: TRBV7-9; D: TRBD1; size: -; J: TRBJ1-1; CDR3: CASSIPGTAMSAFF; DNA: TGTGCCAGCAGCATACCGGGGACAGCGATGTCAGCTTTCTTT
V: TRBV9; D: -; size: -; J: TRBJ1-2; CDR3: CASSVAGVIGGYTF; DNA: TGTGCCAGCAGCGTAGCAGGGGTTATTGGTGGCTACACCTTC
V: TRBV11-2; D: TRBD2; size: -; J: TRBJ2-7; CDR3: CASSLLGGASYEQYF; DNA: TGTGCCAGCAGCTTACTCGGGGGGGCCTCCTACGAGCAGTACTTC
V: TRBV3-1/TRBV3-2; D: -; size: -; J: TRBJ2-2; CDR3: CASSLAGLQNTGELFF; DNA: TGTGCCAGCAGCCTTGCGGGACTCCAGAACACCGGGGAGCTGTTTTTT
V: TRBV7-6; D: -; size: once; J: TRBJ2-2; CDR3: CASSSLMAGGLKLFF; DNA: TGTGCCAGCAGCTCATTAATGGCGGGCGGCCTAAAGCTGTTTTTT
V: TRBV9; D: -; size: -; J: TRBJ1-3; CDR3: CASSVEAWAVSGNTIYF; DNA: TGTGCCAGCAGCGTAGAGGCTTGGGCAGTCTCTGGAAACACCATATATTTT
V: TRBV15; D: -; size: -; J: TRBJ1-3; CDR3: CATGLRTGNTIYF; DNA: TGTGCCACCGGCTTAAGAACGGGGAACACCATATATTTT
V: TRBV20-1; D: -; size: -; J: TRBJ2-7; CDR3: CSARAAYEQYF; DNA: TGCAGTGCCAGAGCGGCCTACGAGCAGTACTTC
V: TRBV9; D: TRBD1; size: -; J: TRBJ2-1; CDR3: CASSGGTGGMNEQFF; DNA: TGTGCCAGCAGCGGGGGGACAGGGGGCATGAATGAGCAGTTCTTC
V: TRBV6-5; D: -; size: -; J: TRBJ1-6; CDR3: CASRDGQRNSPLHF; DNA: TGTGCCAGCAGGGACGGACAGAGAAATTCACCCCTCCACTTT
V: TRBV19; D: TRBD2; size: -; J: TRBJ2-3; CDR3: CATSGGLTDTQYF; DNA: TGTGCCACAAGCGGGGGCCTCACAGATACGCAGTATTTT
V: TRBV7-8; D: TRBD1; size: -; J: TRBJ2-6; CDR3: CASSQQGSSRANVLTF; DNA: TGTGCCAGCAGTCAACAGGGGTCAAGTCGGGCCAACGTCCTGACTTTC
V: TRBV3-1/TRBV3-2; D: -; size: -; J: TRBJ1-1; CDR3: CASSRPMGRQAFF; DNA: TGTGCCAGCAGCCGGCCTATGGGGAGGCAAGCTTTCTTT
V: TRBV12-3/TRBV12-4; D: TRBD1; size: -; J: TRBJ1-2; CDR3: CASSYTGDYGYTF; DNA: TGTGCCAGCAGTTATACAGGGGACTATGGCTACACCTTC
V: TRBV5-1; D: -; size: -; J: TRBJ2-7; CDR3: CASSLSLRPGSSYEQYF; DNA: TGCGCCAGCAGCTTGTCATTGCGTCCCGGTAGCTCCTACGAGCAGTACTTC
V: TRBV4-1; D: -; size: -; J: TRBJ1-6; CDR3: CASSQETRSSPLHF; DNA: TGCGCCAGCAGCCAAGAAACGCGGTCTTCACCCCTCCACTTT
V: TRBV12-5; D: -; size: -; J: TRBJ1-4; CDR3: CASGFVGLEVEKLFF; DNA: TGTGCTAGTGGTTTTGTTGGCCTCGAGGTGGAAAAACTGTTTTTT
V: TRBV6-2/TRBV6-3; D: TRBD1; size: -; J: TRBJ1-5; CDR3: CASSFDRVRPQHF; DNA: TGTGCCAGCAGTTTCGACAGGGTCCGGCCCCAGCATTTT
V: TRBV7-9; D: TRBD1; size: -; J: TRBJ2-1; CDR3: CASSPRDRDPYNEQFF; DNA: TGTGCCAGCAGCCCACGGGACAGGGACCCCTACAATGAGCAGTTCTTC
V: TRBV25-1; D: TRBD2; size: -; J: TRBJ2-3; CDR3: CASSEYSGGAPDTQYF; DNA: TGTGCCAGCAGTGAATATAGCGGGGGGGCCCCAGATACGCAGTATTTT
V: TRBV7-9; D: TRBD1; size: -; J: TRBJ2-6; CDR3: CASSLGAGGAGANVLTF; DNA: TGTGCCAGCAGCTTAGGGGCAGGGGGCGCTGGGGCCAACGTCCTGACTTTC
V: TRBV4-1; D: TRBD1; size: -; J: TRBJ2-7; CDR3: CASSRRQGSYEQYF; DNA: TGCGCCAGCAGCCGCCGACAGGGATCCTACGAGCAGTACTTC
V: TRBV10-1; D: TRBD2; size: -; J: TRBJ2-3; CDR3: CASSDAGGPTDTQYF; DNA: TGCGCCAGCAGTGATGCGGGGGGGCCCACAGATACGCAGTATTTT
V: TRBV25-1; D: -; size: -; J: TRBJ1-2; CDR3: CASSDPGVYGYTF; DNA: TGTGCCAGCAGTGACCCAGGGGTCTATGGCTACACCTTC
V: TRBV19; D: TRBD1; size: -; J: TRBJ1-2; CDR3: CASSMILYRPAPGGDYGYTF; DNA: TGTGCCAGTAGTATGATCCTCTACCGCCCCGCCCCAGGGGGCGACTATGGCTACACCTTC
V: TRBV19; D: -; size: -; J: TRBJ2-1; CDR3: CASSISGVGEQFF; DNA: TGTGCCAGTAGTATCTCCGGGGTAGGTGAGCAGTTCTTC
V: TRBV27; D: TRBD1; size: -; J: TRBJ1-4; CDR3: CASSFLGGSEKLFF; DNA: TGTGCCAGCAGTTTTCTAGGGGGCTCTGAAAAACTGTTTTTT
V: TRBV9; D: TRBD2; size: -; J: TRBJ2-1; CDR3: CASSVASLAGGYNEQFF; DNA: TGTGCCAGCAGCGTAGCTTCACTAGCGGGGGGATACAATGAGCAGTTCTTC
V: TRBV3-1/TRBV3-2; D: TRBD2; size: -; J: TRBJ2-1; CDR3: CASSQGAGGWSYNEQFF; DNA: TGTGCCAGCAGCCAAGGAGCGGGGGGGTGGTCCTACAATGAGCAGTTCTTC
V: TRBV4-1; D: -; size: once; J: TRBJ2-7; CDR3: CASSSPGKGLYEQYF; DNA: TGCGCCAGCAGCTCCCCGGGGAAAGGGCTCTACGAGCAGTACTTC